The present TCR beta chain was sequenced within a study of CD8+ T cells in alopecia areata. The study's findings and limits: Relative to normal scalp, lesional scalp, especially alopecia totalis/universalis, showed higher clonality. Possibly as an HLA-related effect, TCR sharing across patients appeared less clear than in mice.

This clone was seen repeatedly, ten times or more. Its target is unknown. RNA extraction was followed by reverse transcription into cDNA, which acted as the sequencing template. TCRdb's copy holds only in-frame clones and misses some; the assay was immunoSEQ multiplex PCR. The profile covers roughly 120,000 clones, with roughly two thirds appearing a single time and around 2.8% taken by the ten largest. The V and J ends lost 6 bases and 8 bases respectively, with 16 bases between them. Germline-derived CDR1 and CDR2 are SGHAT and FQNNGV. The CDR3 is made up of 13 amino acids. This receptor was taken from a human donor in good health. The sample consisted of CD4+ T cells sorted from blood. This chain joins TRBV11-2 and TRBJ1-2, with D perhaps matching TRBD1 (5 bases). The CDR3 nucleotides are TGTGCCAGCAGGAACCCAACGCGGGGCGGCTACACCTTC. Protein: CASRNPTRGGYTF.